This T cell receptor (beta chain) stems from a study of blood T cell repertoires in COVID-19 (dated by TCRdb to 2020 to 2021). Background on the whole study: Samples from collaborators originated in the United States, Italy and Spain and spanned both the acute and convalescent phases of COVID-19. Sample metadata almost always included a de-identified subject ID, COVID-19 status, age in years and sex. Samples came from the ongoing ImmuneRACE study (first 160 participants) plus 1,254 subjects from 6 global collaborators. The repertoires were released in a freely available public database meant as a resource for research on the immune response to SARS-CoV-2. The material from the prospective study consisted of cDNA or gDNA derived from T cells, B-cell-depleted T cells, or PBMCs. Where available, HLA class I and class II types were obtained from metadata supplied by the sample provider rather than from assay-based typing. Subjects who had been exposed to COVID-19, were actively infected with it, or had recovered from it provided the deeply sampled blood TCRbeta repertoires that made up the dataset.

Broader findings and caveats from the paper: The quantity of clinical and demographic metadata differed by source and by participant and was supplied without curation.

Collaborating institutions collected whole blood in K2EDTA tubes following their own protocols. Collaborator samples were shipped for TCRbeta analysis as frozen whole blood, isolated PBMCs, or DNA extracted from either sample type. TCRbeta CDR3 regions were amplified from genomic DNA by means of the immunoSEQ Assay, a bias-controlled multiplex PCR. In the source study's methods: Within the assay, amplification of reference gene primers was used to estimate how many nucleated cells each sample contained. To quantify the absolute abundance of each unique TCRbeta CDR3 rearrangement, sequence reads were collapsed and filtered. Productive Simpson clonality was computed per sample as the square root of Simpson's diversity index over productive rearrangements. What TCRdb holds here is the immuneACCESS table cut down to in-frame rearrangements. Part of the clones is not present; checked against another copy, under half of the missing clones reflect an unresolved V gene, and the others are unexplained. V, J and clone size reflect that table, while D and trimming were determined from the DNA. The sample table contains around 60,000 clones; only one count was recorded for roughly four fifths of them. Around 14% of the sample is held by the ten biggest clonotypes.

The CDR3 goes from the cysteine to the phenylalanine over 14 residues. Only CDR3 DNA is held: 42 bases, read in frame from base 1. The germline V gene provides CDR1 KGHSH and CDR2 LQKENI. Deletion took 0 bases off V and 0 bases off J, with a span of 5 bases between the germline ends. Concerning this clone: Its antigen remains undetermined. No much larger clone exists at a distance of one base, and base qualities are not known.

The sequence joins TRBV18 to TRBJ2-5; confidence is insufficient to name the D gene. The specimen was peripheral blood. The sequence derives from a man older than 75 with acute or convalescent COVID-19. The DNA sequence follows: TGTGCCAGCTCACCACCCCTAGACCAAGAGACCCAGTACTTC. This yields the protein CASSPPLDQETQYF.